Listed here are 27 T cell receptor beta chains from one sample, sequenced in a study of blood T cell repertoires in COVID-19. The method was immunoSEQ multiplex PCR; TCRdb's version includes in-frame clones alone and lacks a portion of them. The sample holds fewer than 45,000 clones, approximately 86% seen once. Sequenced input: peripheral blood. All receptors derive from a woman of 80 years or more with acute or convalescent COVID-19.

The genes are TRBV28 and TRBJ2-3; 7 positions match TRBD1. This CDR3 comprises 14 residues. Unmatched junction bases numbered 5, after V lost 3 bases and J lost 5 bases. Germline assignment: CDR1 MDHEN and CDR2 SYDVKM. Here the CDR3 DNA reads TGTGCCAGCAGTTTTTCTGGACAGGAAGATACGCAGTATTTT. Translation: CASSFSGQEDTQYF.

The V and J genes are TRBV18 and TRBJ2-5; 7 bases line up with TRBD1. Losses at the gene ends were 3 bases for V and 7 bases for J; bases not matched to a gene: 11. This CDR3 is built from 15 residues. Germline assignment: CDR1 KGHSH and CDR2 LQKENI. The CDR3 nucleotides read TGTGCCAGCTCACCCACCGGAGACAGGGCCGGGACCCAGTACTTC. Translation: CASSPTGDRAGTQYF.

J is TRBJ1-1 and V is TRBV7-9; D is unresolved. Per the germline V gene, CDR1 is SEHNR and CDR2 is FQNEAQ (reference sequence). The germline V and J ends were trimmed by 1 base and 3 bases, with 6 bases remaining between them. This CDR3 is 13 amino acids long. The CDR3 region has the DNA TGTGCCAGCAGCTTAGAAGAGGACACTGAAGCTTTCTTT. This gives the protein CASSLEEDTEAFF.

The gene calls are TRBV30 and TRBJ1-1; 7 bases are shared with TRBD1. CDR3 length equals 11 residues. Germline CDR1 is GTSNPN and CDR2 is SVGIG (reference sequence). V trimming: 0 bases; J trimming: 11 bases; junction bases outside the gene matches: 3. This CDR3 is CAWSVQGGAFF. The DNA for the CDR3 is TGTGCCTGGAGTGTACAAGGGGGCGCTTTCTTT. Full variable domain (outside the CDR3, taken from reference TRBV30 and TRBJ1-1): SQTIHQWPATLVQPVGSPLSLECTVEGTSNPNLYWYRQAAGRGLQLLFYSVGIGQISSEVPQNLSASRPQDRQFILSSKKLLLSDSGFYLCAWSVQGGAFFGQGTRLTVV.

The rearrangement joins TRBV18 to TRBJ2-1, with 8 bases matching TRBD2. There are 17 residues in the CDR3. The V and J ends lost 3 bases and 6 bases, in that order; junction bases with no gene match: 13. Germline assignment: CDR1 KGHSH and CDR2 LQKENI. CDR3 DNA sequence: TGTGCCAGCTCACCCCCTACTGGCAGCGGGAGATCCAATGAGCAGTTCTTC. Residues: CASSPPTGSGRSNEQFF.

V usage is TRBV10-3 and J usage is TRBJ2-7, with 7 bases fitting TRBD2. The CDR3 totals 16 residues. The germline gives CDR1 ENHRY, CDR2 SYGVKD. After removal of 3 bases from V and 0 bases from J, the junction contained 8 bases not matched to a gene. CDR3 in amino acids: CAISDRLAKDSYEQYF. For the CDR3, the DNA is TGTGCCATCAGTGACCGACTAGCAAAGGACTCCTACGAGCAGTACTTC.

The J gene is TRBJ2-5, the V gene TRBV7-9; weak D call: TRBD1 (5 bases). The V end was cut by 2 bases, the J end by 3 bases, with 13 bases between. Germline V lookup: CDR1 SEHNR, CDR2 FQNEAQ (reference sequence). The CDR3 totals 15 residues. The CDR3 is CASSLTLTDKETQYF. The CDR3 DNA follows: TGTGCCAGCAGCTTAACCTTGACAGATAAAGAGACCCAGTACTTC.

V is TRBV5-1 and J is TRBJ2-1; a possible D gene is TRBD2 (5 bases). The V end lost 5 bases, the J end lost 5 bases, and 11 bases lay between the germline ends. CDR3 length: 13 residues. Germline CDR1 is SGHRS and CDR2 is YFSETQ. CDR3 in amino acids: CASSTGLNNEQFF. CDR3 DNA: TGCGCCAGCAGTACCGGACTCAACAATGAGCAGTTCTTC.

The chain combines TRBV9 with TRBJ1-3, with TRBD1 as a possible D gene (6 bases). Trimming removed 3 bases at V and 5 bases at J, with 12 bases between. There are 14 residues in the CDR3. Germline CDR1 SGDLS, CDR2 YYNGEE. The CDR3 protein is CASSAQGNRNTIYF. For the CDR3, the DNA is TGTGCCAGCAGCGCACAGGGAAATAGAAACACCATATATTTT. Supplemented by reference TRBV9 and TRBJ1-3, the full variable domain reads DSGVTQTPKHLITATGQRVTLRCSPRSGDLSVYWYQQSLDQGLQFLIQYYNGEERAKGNILERFSAQQFPDLHSELNLSSLELGDSALYFCASSAQGNRNTIYFGEGSWLTVV.

The table lists this clone with a few counts. The V and J genes are TRBV19 and TRBJ1-5, with D perhaps matching TRBD1 (6 bases). V was cut by 1 base and J by 2 bases, with 12 bases left in between. The CDR3 runs to 16 residues. Per germline, CDR1 LNHDA and CDR2 SQIVND (reference sequence). The CDR3 region is CASSIADRPRNQPQHF. The CDR3, as DNA: TGTGCCAGTAGTATAGCCGACAGGCCTCGCAATCAGCCCCAGCATTTT.

This clone came up a few times. J is TRBJ2-5 and V is TRBV6-1; D gene unclear. Trimming took 6 bases from V and 1 from J, leaving 12 bases between them. The CDR3 loop spans 14 amino acids. Per germline, CDR1 MNHNS and CDR2 SASEGT. CDR3 loop: CASRQSAAQETQYF. In nucleotides, the CDR3 is TGTGCCAGCAGACAATCTGCCGCCCAAGAGACCCAGTACTTC.

V and J are TRBV5-1 and TRBJ2-5, with a tentative D call TRBD1 (6 bases). V lost 0 bases and J 2 bases, leaving 11 bases between the germline ends. The CDR3 runs 15 residues. Per the germline V gene, CDR1 is SGHRS and CDR2 is YFSETQ. The CDR3 region has the DNA TGCGCCAGCAGCTTGGCCAAAACAGGGCAAGAGACCCAGTACTTC. Encoded protein: CASSLAKTGQETQYF.

The chain has TRBV19 and TRBJ1-1; no clear D. Germline-derived CDR1 and CDR2 are LNHDA and SQIVND (reference sequence). V shed 7 bases and J shed 0 bases, with 12 bases lying between them. The CDR3 has 14 amino acids. DNA of the CDR3: TGTGCCAGTAACCAACCACAGTTGAACACTGAAGCTTTCTTT. The encoded protein is CASNQPQLNTEAFF.

This chain connects TRBV6-2 or TRBV6-3 to TRBJ1-6; D uncertain. Per the germline V gene, CDR1 is MNHEY and CDR2 is SVGEGT. Trimming cost V 2 bases and J 0 bases, with 14 bases left between them. The CDR3 extends over 18 amino acids. The DNA of the CDR3 is TGTGCCAGCAGTTACCCCGGTGAAGGGAGCTCCTATAATTCACCCCTCCACTTT. It specifies CASSYPGEGSSYNSPLHF.

The chain carries TRBV16 and TRBJ2-6, with D unclear. CDR3 size: 15 residues. Trimming took off 4 bases at V and 2 bases at J, with 9 bases between the two ends. Germline lookup yields CDR1 KGHSY and CDR2 FQNENV. This CDR3 is CASSPLSPGANVLTF. The CDR3 DNA follows: TGTGCCAGCAGCCCGCTATCTCCTGGGGCCAACGTCCTGACTTTC.

The gene calls are TRBV6-5 and TRBJ2-1; TRBD1 agrees at 7 bases. CDR1 is MNHEY and CDR2 is SVGAGI in the germline V gene. This CDR3 region has 12 residues. With 4 bases clipped from V and 13 bases from J, the junction kept 7 bases outside the gene matches. CDR3 bases: TGTGCCAGCAGTTTTACACAGGGGAGACAGTTCTTC. Its translation is CASSFTQGRQFF.

This chain links TRBV6-4 with TRBJ1-1, with no clear D. Germline loops: CDR1 MRHNA, CDR2 SNTAGT. V lost 6 bases to trimming and J lost 4 bases, with 15 bases between them. This CDR3 contains 14 residues. The CDR3 reads CASRPQSGSTEAFF. In DNA form, the CDR3 reads TGTGCCAGCAGACCTCAATCCGGGTCCACTGAAGCTTTCTTT.

The rearrangement joins TRBV6-5 to TRBJ2-7; D possibly corresponds to TRBD1 (5 bases). V gave up 5 bases and J gave up 6 bases, with 11 bases separating them. The CDR3 runs 12 residues. Germline V CDR1 and CDR2: MNHEY, SVGAGI. CDR3 coding DNA: TGTGCCAGCAGTACGCAGGGTACCGAGCAGTACTTC. Its protein product is CASSTQGTEQYF.

The genes are TRBV6-5 and TRBJ1-1; 10 nucleotides line up with TRBD1. V was clipped by 5 bases and J by 6 bases; unmatched bases: 9. The CDR3 is 15 amino acids. Germline V gene lookup returns CDR1 MNHEY and CDR2 SVGAGI. CDR3 in amino acids: CASSPSGTGASEAFF. DNA for the CDR3: TGTGCCAGCAGTCCGTCCGGGACAGGGGCCTCTGAAGCTTTCTTT.

The CDR3 DNA sequence: TGTGCCAGCAGCTCAATGCGGACTAGCGGGAACAATGAGCAGTTCTTC. The encoded protein is CASSSMRTSGNNEQFF. This chain links TRBV7-9 with TRBJ2-1; TRBD2 matches at 12 bases. V dropped 4 bases and J dropped 5; count of bases not matched to a gene: 6. The CDR3 has 16 amino acids. CDR1 SEHNR and CDR2 FQNEAQ come from the germline V gene (reference sequence).

This clone was seen only once. The V and J genes are TRBV7-2 and TRBJ1-5; tentative D call: TRBD1 (5 bases). CDR1 is SGHTA and CDR2 is FQGNSA in the germline V gene. The V and J ends lost 3 bases and 6 bases respectively, with 12 bases between them. The CDR3 runs to 14 residues. The CDR3 DNA reads TGTGCCAGCAGCTTGGGCAGGGAGGGTCAGCCCCAGCATTTT. Translated: CASSLGREGQPQHF.

CDR3 sequence reads: CASSTGQQQYF. For the CDR3, the DNA is TGTGCCAGCAGCACCGGACAGCAGCAGTACTTC. The chain employs TRBV12-3 or TRBV12-4 and TRBJ2-7; TRBD1 is a possible D gene (6 bases). Trimming removed 6 bases from V and 8 bases from J, with 11 bases in between. The CDR3 spans 11 residues.

The chain has TRBV5-6 and TRBJ2-5, with D maybe TRBD1 (6 bases). The V end lost 4 bases, the J end lost 0 bases, and 16 bases lay between the germline ends. The CDR3 has 16 amino acids. The germline V gene encodes CDR1 SGHDT and CDR2 YYEEEE. CDR3 nucleotides: TGTGCCAGCAGCCCCCTTACAGGGTTGTACCAAGAGACCCAGTACTTC. Translation gives CASSPLTGLYQETQYF. The whole variable domain, filled in from reference TRBV5-6 and TRBJ2-5, reads DAGVTQSPTHLIKTRGQQVTLRCSPKSGHDTVSWYQQALGQGPQFIFQYYEEEERQRGNFPDRFSGHQFPNYSSELNVNALLLGDSALYLCASSPLTGLYQETQYFGPGTRLLVL.

The V gene is TRBV5-6, the J gene TRBJ2-2, with TRBD2 as a possible D gene (6 bases). Trimming took off 4 bases at V and 7 bases at J, with 11 bases between the two ends. CDR1 is SGHDT and CDR2 is YYEEEE in the germline V gene. CDR3 length equals 13 residues. The CDR3, as DNA: TGTGCCAGCAGCAACGGGGGAGACGGGGAGCTGTTTTTT. This encodes CASSNGGDGELFF.

The V call is TRBV3-1 (or the pseudogene TRBV3-2), the J call TRBJ1-3; 10 bases match TRBD1. The V gene end was trimmed by 6 bases and the J gene end by 0 bases; junction bases not matched to a gene: 5. CDR3 length: 16 residues. The germline gives CDR1 LGHDT, CDR2 YNNKEL (reference sequence). DNA of the CDR3: TGTGCCAGCAGGGGGACAGGGGTCCACTCTGGAAACACCATATATTTT. Protein product: CASRGTGVHSGNTIYF.

CDR3: CAWSRGTATSNEKLFF. Here the CDR3 DNA reads TGTGCCTGGAGCCGCGGGACAGCCACTTCAAATGAAAAACTGTTTTTT. The chain joins TRBV30 to TRBJ1-4; 7 bases map to TRBD1. Germline assignment: CDR1 GTSNPN and CDR2 SVGIG (reference sequence). The ends lost 3 bases at V and 5 bases at J; junction bases unmatched: 12. The CDR3 has 16 amino acids.

V is TRBV27 and J is TRBJ1-6, with 10 nucleotides matching TRBD1. Germline-derived CDR1 and CDR2 are MNHEY and SMNVEV (reference sequence). With 5 bases clipped from V and 10 bases from J, the junction kept 5 bases outside the gene matches. The CDR3 contains 14 residues. CDR3 coding DNA: TGTGCCAGCAGTCTGGACAGGGGGTGGTCACCCCTCCACTTT. This encodes CASSLDRGWSPLHF.